The 13 T cell receptor beta chains reported below all come from one sample, sequenced in a study of T cell responses to AZD1222 COVID-19 vaccine. Sequenced by immunoSEQ multiplex PCR; TCRdb stores in-frame clones only, minus some. The sample records 110,000 or so clones, approximately 90% being singletons. The sample consisted of peripheral blood, taken 28 days after the second AZD1222 dose. The receptors come from an adult who received the AZD1222 COVID-19 vaccine.

V is TRBV10-3 and J is TRBJ2-7, with a possible D match to TRBD2 (6 bases). The CDR3 has 12 residues. V lost 6 bases to trimming and J lost 6 bases, with 12 bases between them. Germline CDR1 is ENHRY and CDR2 is SYGVKD. In nucleotides, the CDR3 is TGTGCCATCAGGCGGGACTCTGGCGAGCAGTACTTC. It encodes CAIRRDSGEQYF.

The chain combines TRBV10-1 with TRBJ2-2; possible D gene TRBD1, 6 bases. The CDR3 is 14 amino acids. Per germline, CDR1 WNHNN and CDR2 SYGVQD (reference sequence). Trimming left V 7 bases short and J 3 bases short, with 12 bases between. The DNA for the CDR3 is TGCGCCAGCAAGGGGGAGTTGCACACCGGGGAGCTGTTTTTT. Translated: CASKGELHTGELFF.

The rearrangement uses TRBV5-1 and TRBJ2-1; the match to TRBD2 covers 12 bases. V lost 1 base and J lost 3; bases outside the gene matches: 11. Per the germline V gene, CDR1 is SGHRS and CDR2 is YFSETQ. The CDR3 length is 19 residues. The CDR3 DNA reads as TGCGCCAGCAGCTTGCGAGTACCGGGACTAGCGGGTAGCTACAATGAGCAGTTCTTC. This gives the protein CASSLRVPGLAGSYNEQFF. Variable domain in full (rest from reference TRBV5-1 and TRBJ2-1): KAGVTQTPRYLIKTRGQQVTLSCSPISGHRSVSWYQQTPGQGLQFLFEYFSETQRNKGNFPGRFSGRQFSNSRSEMNVSTLELGDSALYLCASSLRVPGLAGSYNEQFFGPGTRLTVL.

The chain has TRBV2 and TRBJ2-5; D possibly matches TRBD1 or TRBD2 (5 bases each). Germline CDR1 reads SNHLY; CDR2 reads FYNNEI. The CDR3 runs to 14 residues. V lost 1 base and J 5 bases, leaving 11 bases between the germline ends. DNA for the CDR3: TGTGCCAGCAGTGAAGTTGAGGGGCTGGAGACCCAGTACTTC. It is translated as CASSEVEGLETQYF.

The J gene is TRBJ1-2, the V gene TRBV10-3; weak D call: TRBD1 (5 bases). V was clipped by 10 bases and J by 7 bases, with 22 bases between them. The CDR3 runs to 14 residues. CDR1 and CDR2 from the germline V gene are ENHRY and SYGVKD. The CDR3 here is CATLLDNNGGGYTF. The DNA for the CDR3 is TGTGCCACCCTCCTGGACAACAACGGGGGTGGCTACACCTTC.

The rearrangement joins TRBV11-3 to TRBJ1-2, with unresolved D. The germline V gene has CDR1 SGHNT and CDR2 YENEEA. V dropped 8 bases and J dropped 8 bases, with 15 bases sitting between them. This CDR3 has 12 residues. The CDR3 sequence: CASQQAGSGYTF. The CDR3 DNA reads as TGTGCCAGCCAACAAGCGGGGTCAGGCTACACCTTC.

V gene TRBV6-1 combines with J gene TRBJ1-2; D not resolved. Trimming pared 3 bases from V and 8 bases from J, leaving 13 bases between. This CDR3 is built from 13 residues. In germline, CDR1 is MNHNS, CDR2 SASEGT. For the CDR3, the DNA is TGTGCCAGCAGTGACAGCCCCGGGTGGGGCTACACCTTC. This encodes CASSDSPGWGYTF.

This chain joins TRBV24-1 and TRBJ2-7; 8 bases map to TRBD1. Germline V gene sequence: CDR1 KGHDR, CDR2 SFDVKD. J was trimmed by 5 bases and V by 0 bases; bases with no gene match: 8. The CDR3 runs 16 residues. This CDR3 is CATSDLSRTGSNEQYF. CDR3 bases: TGTGCCACCAGTGATTTGTCTCGGACAGGGTCCAACGAGCAGTACTTC.

This clone occurred once. The chain recombines TRBV7-2 with TRBJ2-3, with D perhaps being TRBD1 or TRBD2 (6 bases each). Trimming shortened V by 3 bases and J by 0 bases, and 16 bases separated the two germline ends. The CDR3 spans 17 residues. The germline CDR1 and CDR2 sequences are SGHTA and FQGNSA. DNA for the CDR3: TGTGCCAGCAGCTTGAGAGGAGGGGGGCTTAGCACAGATACGCAGTATTTT. This codes for CASSLRGGGLSTDTQYF.

V gene TRBV11-3 combines with J gene TRBJ2-3; TRBD2 agrees at 8 bases. The junction had 10 bases not matched to a gene; V was cut back by 5 bases and J by 0 bases. The CDR3 is made up of 17 amino acids. CDR1 SGHNT and CDR2 YENEEA come from the germline V gene. CDR3 in amino acids: CASSPRTSPISTDTQYF. The CDR3 bases are TGTGCCAGCAGCCCGAGGACTAGCCCGATTAGCACAGATACGCAGTATTTT.

The chain employs TRBV21-1 and TRBJ2-1; the table's D call, TRBD2, has no DNA check behind it. TRBV21-1 is flagged as a pseudogene. The CDR3 consists of 20 residues. In DNA form, the CDR3 reads TGTGCCAGCAGCAGTTTGGGACTAGCGGGGGGTCCAAACCCCTACAATGAGCAGTTCTTC. It translates to CASSSLGLAGGPNPYNEQFF.

This clone is a singleton in its sample. V usage is TRBV5-1 and J usage is TRBJ2-7; TRBD1 matches 9 bases. V dropped 1 base and J dropped 7; count of bases not matched to a gene: 12. The V gene's germline CDR1 is SGHRS and CDR2 YFSETQ. The CDR3 consists of 16 residues. Here the CDR3 DNA reads TGCGCCAGCAGCTTGCCCCGGGACAGGGCATTTACGGAGCAGTACTTC. This sequence encodes CASSLPRDRAFTEQYF. The whole variable domain, filled in from reference TRBV5-1 and TRBJ2-7, reads KAGVTQTPRYLIKTRGQQVTLSCSPISGHRSVSWYQQTPGQGLQFLFEYFSETQRNKGNFPGRFSGRQFSNSRSEMNVSTLELGDSALYLCASSLPRDRAFTEQYFGPGTRLTVT.

The rearrangement links TRBV12-3 or TRBV12-4 to TRBJ1-1; D gene unclear. The V end was cut by 3 bases, the J end by 1 base, with 3 bases between. The CDR3 has 12 residues. CDR3 residues: CASSFWNTEAFF. CDR3 coding DNA: TGTGCCAGCAGTTTCTGGAACACTGAAGCTTTCTTT.